The T cell receptor (beta chain) under discussion was sequenced for a study of T cell responses to AZD1222 COVID-19 vaccine (dated by TCRdb to about 2021). With respect to the entire study: AZD1222 recipients with second doses at about 4 weeks or about 12 weeks were pooled, because spike-specific TCR depth and breadth did not differ between schedules. A total of under 250 trial participants underwent TCR sequencing, of whom about 200 had received two doses of AZD1222 and about 26 had received two doses of the MenACWY control vaccine. Trial participants were enrolled by age into subgroups of 18-55, 56-69 and 70-plus years, and around 140, 26 and 57 TCR-sequenced participants, respectively, were included in these subgroups.

Reading the label with the study, this specimen's time point is: baseline before first vaccination. Vaccinee samples came from UK trials COV001 and COV002, including a single-blind randomized controlled phase 2/3 trial of AZD1222 (ChAdOx1 nCoV-19) in healthy adults. For TCRbeta chain sequencing, PBMC samples from trial participants were taken at day 0 and at day 28 after the second dose. With regard to this clone: It has no known antigen specificity. The input lacks base qualities; no much larger clone sits a single base away.

The CDR3 regions of human TCRbeta chains were analyzed by immunosequencing. Regarding the original processing steps: Repertoire TCRs were matched against a reference library of SARS-CoV-2-specific TCRs generated with the MIRA antigen-specificity platform. Breadth meant the fraction of unique TCRs that were SARS-CoV-2-associated, whereas depth meant the fraction of total T cells that were SARS-CoV-2-associated. Using the MIRA data, each spike-specific TCR was mapped to the spike region that the TCR reacts to and placed in a CD4 or CD8 class. Log10-transformed breadth and depth values were compared by one-way ANOVA with Sidak's multiple comparisons tests. Here the immuneACCESS table is served through TCRdb, limited to in-frame sequences with V and J called. Missing clones are a known gap in these copies; in checked studies unresolved V genes cover under half, and the rest lacks a known reason. V and J calls and clone size follow that table, whereas D and trimming were derived from the DNA. The sample includes tens of thousands of clones, with more than 80% observed a single time. The ten largest clones represent 4.5% to 6% of the sample.

The CDR3 measures 14 amino acids from cysteine to phenylalanine. Only the CDR3 DNA is retained, 42 bases long and in frame from the first base. CDR1 and CDR2 are drawn from the germline V gene (reference sequence): LGHDT, YNNKEL. V loses 1 base, J loses 4 bases, and the germline ends lie 8 bases apart. Broad study findings and their caveats: Spike-specific TCR breadth and depth rose significantly after two AZD1222 doses compared with day 0 and with MenACWY recipients. Most participants were white British and females outnumbered males, and the authors suggested that clonal diversity may have been underestimated. Conclusions about previously exposed vaccinees were limited because only six AZD1222 recipients were SARS-CoV-2 seropositive at baseline. Epitopes outside the regions mutated in the B.1.351 and B.1.1.7 variants were reportedly recognized by nearly half of the unique spike-specific TCRs. Vaccine-associated CD4 TCRs spanned the whole spike protein, with dominant responses in regions 160-218 and 743-854. Because no day 14 peak-response samples were available, the repertoires could be characterized only after the peak T cell response. In the small 56-69-year group, the increase in depth fell short of significance, most likely because of low power.

Specimen: peripheral blood, collected on day 0 of AZD1222 vaccination. This chain joins TRBV3-1 (or the pseudogene TRBV3-2) to TRBJ2-1, with TRBD2 as a weak D call on 5 bases. The TCR comes from an adult in good health. The CDR3 region: CASSQGSGYNEQFF. The nucleotides are TGTGCCAGCAGCCAAGGATCGGGGTACAATGAGCAGTTCTTC.